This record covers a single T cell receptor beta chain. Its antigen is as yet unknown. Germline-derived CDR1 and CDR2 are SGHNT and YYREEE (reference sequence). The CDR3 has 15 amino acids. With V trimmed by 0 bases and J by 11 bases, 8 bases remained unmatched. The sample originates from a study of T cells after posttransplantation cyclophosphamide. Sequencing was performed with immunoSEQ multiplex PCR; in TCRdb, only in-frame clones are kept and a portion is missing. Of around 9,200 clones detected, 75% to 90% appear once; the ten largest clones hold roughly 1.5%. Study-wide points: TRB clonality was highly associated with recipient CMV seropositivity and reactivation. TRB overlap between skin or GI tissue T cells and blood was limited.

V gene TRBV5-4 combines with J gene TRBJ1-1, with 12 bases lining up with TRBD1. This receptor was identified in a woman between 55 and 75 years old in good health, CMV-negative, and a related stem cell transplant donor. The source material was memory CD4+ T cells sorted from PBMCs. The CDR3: CASSLGDRGRKVAFF. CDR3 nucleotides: TGTGCCAGCAGCTTGGGGGACAGGGGGCGAAAGGTGGCTTTCTTT.